This T cell receptor beta chain was sequenced for a study of blood T cell repertoires in COVID-19. Across the study: Whether acute or convalescent, the COVID-19 samples came from the United States, Italy and Spain. T cells, B-cell-depleted T cells, or PBMCs supplied cDNA or gDNA.

V lost 6 bases to trimming and J lost 7 bases; unmatched junction nucleotides: 12. CDR1 and CDR2 (germline): MNHEY, SVGEGT. The CDR3 is 14 amino acids. In the original workflow: Reference gene primers were amplified, and this amplification served to estimate nucleated cell counts. TCRdb's copy holds only in-frame clones and misses some; the assay was immunoSEQ multiplex PCR. The DNA gave D and trimming, while V, J and clone size come from that table. Of about 77,000 clones in the sample, around nine tenths were seen once. Sequencing was carried out using peripheral blood. The receptor comes from a woman over 75 with active or convalescent COVID-19. The V gene is TRBV6-2 or TRBV6-3, the J gene TRBJ2-7; 7 nucleotides agree with TRBD1. The CDR3 here is CASSPSGGRREQYF. Written as DNA, the CDR3 is TGTGCCAGCAGCCCTTCAGGGGGACGACGAGAGCAGTACTTC.